This TCR beta chain was observed in a study of tumor and adjacent non-tumor tissue in lung cancer listed by TCRdb under 2018. In the study overall: By cancer type, the cohort comprised 12 to 13 adenocarcinoma patients, a couple of squamous cell carcinoma patients and 1 small cell lung cancer patient. The 15 or so patients were aged roughly 31 to 80 years, included around 10 men and 5 women, and had TNM stage I to III disease. In total, sequencing yielded 125,075,908 productive TCRbeta reads, which works out to an average of around 4.2 million reads per sample. The study compared bulk TCRbeta repertoires from lung tumor tissue and matched distant non-tumor lung tissue of roughly 15 lung cancer patients. TCRbeta CDR3 sequencing was performed on 25 to 30 paired specimens, with one tumor sample and one normal lung sample collected per patient. The research as a whole found: Significantly higher TCR diversity was found in younger patients, and higher tumor TCR diversity was associated with shorter overall and disease-free survival. The top 100 clones accounted for a significantly larger cumulative portion of the repertoire in normal lung than in tumor tissue. Tumor tissue showed significantly greater TCR diversity (inverse Simpson) than normal lung tissue (about 400 vs 150, P = 0.0075, Mann-Whitney U test). Only about 15 patients were in the cohort, and the authors stated that larger samples and more detailed clinical data are needed. Neither the sequencing platform nor unique molecular identifiers are named or mentioned anywhere in the methods. Because peripheral blood was not sequenced, the blood TCRbeta repertoires of the lung cancer patients in the study went unexamined.

RNA was isolated from bulk unsorted tissue, and RNA quality was assessed with a NanoDrop ND-1000 and an Agilent 2100. Newly diagnosed lung cancer patients without prior chemotherapy who had been admitted for thoracic surgery in China between August and November 2014 were enrolled as donors. Patients who had received previous radiotherapy or chemotherapy, or who had another concurrent cancer, were excluded from the study. Surgical tissue pieces of roughly 1-2 cm3 were preserved in RNAlater solution and stored at -80 °C until use. The method was multiplex PCR. Instrument on record: Illumina HiSeq 2500. TCRbeta libraries were constructed through three rounds of nested PCR with primers (Table S4) according to protocols modified from ARM-PCR. Before sequencing, PCR products in the 200-500 bp range were cut out of the gel and cleaned up using the QIAquick gel extraction kit. Concerning the study's data processing: Reads were cleaned with Trimmomatic, merged with FLASH into complete CDR3 sequences, and assigned to V(D)J germline segments with MiTCR. VDJtools was used to compute clonal diversity as the inverse Simpson's index. A read counted as productive if the sequence was in-frame and lacked a premature stop codon. TCRdb cleaned the public reads at Q25 with fastp, built clones with MiXCR and kept in-frame beta chains. Each CDR3 protein appears once, grouped with its most common genes and DNA. The V and J calls come from TCRdb's annotation, not from the publication. Across this sample there are some 99,000 distinct CDR3 sequences, with more than 70% seen only once. The ten largest clones add up to 37% of the sample.

The CDR1 and CDR2 encoded by the germline V gene (reference sequence) are DFQATT and SNEGSKA. From cysteine to phenylalanine, the CDR3 is 14 amino acids long. Only the CDR3 part of the read is kept: 42 bases, read in frame from the first base. As concerns this clonotype: The antigen it binds to is not known. At one end, the junction sequence differs from germline, possibly due to a read error.

This chain is built from TRBV20-1 and TRBJ2-7; 12 nucleotides in the junction match TRBD2. The sample comprised lung tumor tissue. The sequence came from a woman in her sixties or seventies with non-small cell lung cancer. The CDR3 is CSVILAGGMGEQYF. The nucleotide sequence is TGCAGTGTTATACTAGCGGGGGGCATGGGTGAGCAGTATTTC.